Only a few counts were recorded for the clone carrying this T cell receptor beta chain. Its antigen is as yet unknown. This sample was taken from a study of beta chain features in type 1 diabetes. TCRB transcripts that were expressed got sequenced, as all of the isolated RNA had been reverse transcribed. Generated by immunoSEQ multiplex PCR, the TCRdb table keeps only in-frame clones and is missing some. The data show approximately 270,000 clones, with 14% seen just once and under 0.02% held by the top ten. The germline CDR1 and CDR2 sequences are MNHEY and SVGAGI. Trimming took off 6 bases at V and 0 bases at J, with 12 bases between the two ends. The CDR3 has 14 residues. Study results and caveats: In all four CD4+ subsets, TCRB CDR3 length was significantly, moderately reduced in type 1 diabetes.

This TCR derives from a man aged 30 to 45 with type 1 diabetes. The chain recombines TRBV6-5 with TRBJ2-7; TRBD2 is a possible D gene (6 bases). The sequenced sample consisted of naive CD4+ T cells from blood. Here the CDR3 DNA reads TGTGCCAGCAGCGCGGGGCGGGCCTCCTACGAGCAGTACTTC. It encodes CASSAGRASYEQYF.